One and the same sample provided the 3 T cell receptor beta chains below, sequenced in a study of response to subunit inactivated influenza vaccine. TCRdb redid the calling of the RT-PCR reads with MiXCR, one entry per CDR3 protein. Seen here are 400,000 to 650,000 distinct CDR3 sequences, 7.2% observed once, and the top ten hold around 14%. The source was PBMCs from blood, collected roughly 24 months after vaccination. The receptors derive from a man aged 50-75 years who received an inactivated influenza vaccine.

V is TRBV23-1 and J is TRBJ2-3; 7 bases are a match to TRBD1. TRBV23-1 is placed among ORFs of uncertain function. The CDR3 runs 14 residues. The V and J ends lost 0 bases and 9 bases, in that order; junction bases with no gene match: 6. The CDR3 region is CASSQSLTGRTQYF. The CDR3 nucleotides read TGCGCCAGCAGTCAATCCCTGACAGGGCGGACGCAGTATTTT.

The rearrangement links TRBV7-9 to TRBJ2-1, with D tentatively TRBD1 (5 bases). Germline V gene lookup returns CDR1 SEHNR and CDR2 FQNEAQ (reference sequence). Trimming left V 5 bases short and J 6 bases short, with 14 bases between. This CDR3 comprises 14 residues. DNA for the CDR3: TGTGCCAGCAGCCCAGGTAGGGGAAGCAATGAGCAGTTCTTC. Amino acid sequence: CASSPGRGSNEQFF.

The CDR3: CASSAQGGTQYF. DNA of the CDR3: TGTGCCAGCAGCGCACAGGGAGGGACCCAGTACTTC. The rearrangement uses TRBV9 and TRBJ2-5, with D perhaps matching TRBD1 or TRBD2 (6 bases each). The CDR3 runs 12 residues. V gave up 3 bases and J gave up 7 bases, with 10 bases separating them. CDR1 is SGDLS, CDR2 YYNGEE, per germline.